The 27 T cell receptor beta chains below come from one sample, sequenced in a study of blood T cells in healthy people across ages. Together with a sample-barcoded 5' primer, a J-beta primer mix was included in a second PCR lasting about 6 to 11 cycles. In TCRdb, the 5' RACE reads were re-called with MiXCR into one record per CDR3 protein. Altogether about 720,000 distinct CDR3 sequences are present, roughly 25% being singletons, with the ten largest covering 3% to 4.5%. The same sample was also studied in work on T cells of mothers and their children.

The specimen sequenced was blood. Receptors originate from a boy aged 5-17 years in good health.

The chain couples TRBV5-1 to TRBJ2-3; 11 bases align to TRBD2. J lost 5 bases, V lost 3 bases, and 11 bases had no gene match. CDR1 SGHRS and CDR2 YFSETQ come from the germline V gene. The CDR3 length is 17 residues. Written as DNA, the CDR3 is TGCGCCAGCAGCTCTAAAGCGACTAGCGGGGTTGGAGATACGCAGTATTTT. It is translated as CASSSKATSGVGDTQYF.

The V gene is TRBV7-6, the J gene TRBJ2-3; weak D call: TRBD1 (5 bases). Germline V gene lookup returns CDR1 SGHVS and CDR2 FNYEAQ. Trimming cost V 0 bases and J 2 bases, with 18 bases left between them. The CDR3 is 18 amino acids. The CDR3 is CASSLAQGPPRITDTQYF. The CDR3 region has the DNA TGTGCCAGCAGCTTAGCGCAGGGCCCGCCTCGAATCACAGATACGCAGTATTTT.

Worth noting for this clonotype: A junction end diverges from the germline sequence, so it may reflect a read error. The V gene is TRBV20-1, the J gene TRBJ2-5; D unresolved. Per germline, CDR1 DFQATT and CDR2 SNEGSKA (reference sequence). CDR3 length: 14 residues. DNA for the CDR3: TGCAGTGCTAGAGTCTTCCAGAGGAAAGAGAGCCAGTACTTC. It specifies CSARVFQRKESQYF.

This chain joins TRBV20-1 and TRBJ2-1; 9 bases fit TRBD1. This CDR3 region has 13 residues. CDR1 is DFQATT and CDR2 is SNEGSKA in the germline V gene (reference sequence). The trim removed 3 bases at V and 6 bases at J, leaving 3 bases unmatched. CDR3 in amino acids: CSARGQGINEQFF. DNA for the CDR3: TGCAGTGCTAGGGGACAGGGCATCAATGAGCAGTTCTTC.

V and J are TRBV28 and TRBJ1-2; possibly TRBD1 for D (6 bases). Trimming pared 4 bases from V and 8 bases from J, leaving 17 bases between. The CDR3 totals 14 residues. The germline gives CDR1 MDHEN, CDR2 SYDVKM. CDR3 loop: CASSWARGLGGYTF. The CDR3 DNA is TGTGCCAGCAGTTGGGCCAGGGGCCTTGGGGGCTACACCTTC.

This chain uses TRBV29-1 with TRBJ2-7; TRBD2 matches 9 bases. Germline CDR1 is SQVTM and CDR2 is ANQGSEA. The CDR3 has 13 residues. V shed 2 bases and J 1 base; nucleotides not matched to a gene: 0. In DNA form, the CDR3 reads TGCAGCGTTGAAACTAGCGGGTCCTACGAGCAGTACTTC. Protein product: CSVETSGSYEQYF.

This clonotype was counted only a few times. The chain joins TRBV29-1 to TRBJ2-5; either TRBD1 or TRBD2 may supply D (5 bases each). The CDR3 totals 12 residues. Germline CDR1 reads SQVTM; CDR2 reads ANQGSEA. The CDR3: CRVGEIQETQYF. In nucleotides, the CDR3 is TGCAGGGTGGGGGAGATCCAAGAGACCCAGTACTTC.

In nucleotides, the CDR3 is TGCGCCAGCAGCTTTCTCGGGACACCAAATCAGCCCCAGCATTTT. Amino acid sequence: CASSFLGTPNQPQHF. The rearrangement links TRBV5-1 to TRBJ1-5; tentatively, D is TRBD1 (6 bases). This CDR3 has 15 amino acids. Germline V gene data show CDR1 as SGHRS and CDR2 as YFSETQ. V was shortened by 2 bases and J by 4 bases, with 13 bases between the two germline ends.

This clonotype was counted between two and nine times. This chain joins TRBV20-1 and TRBJ2-1, with a possible D match to TRBD2 (6 bases). The CDR3 sequence is 14 residues long. Germline-derived CDR1 and CDR2 are DFQATT and SNEGSKA (reference sequence). V gave up 0 bases and J gave up 7 bases, with 13 bases separating them. The CDR3 reads CSARDPTGRNEQFF. As DNA, the CDR3 is TGCAGTGCTAGAGATCCTACGGGGAGGAATGAGCAGTTCTTC.

This clonotype was recorded many times. This rearrangement joins TRBV5-1 to TRBJ2-5; 12 bases align to TRBD2. The CDR3 sequence is 15 residues long. V shed 5 bases, J shed 4 bases, and the junction held 6 bases outside the gene matches. Germline CDR1 reads SGHRS; CDR2 reads YFSETQ. CDR3: CASSALAGGGETQYF. DNA of the CDR3: TGCGCCAGCAGTGCACTAGCGGGAGGAGGAGAGACCCAGTACTTC. The whole variable domain, remainder taken from reference TRBV5-1 and TRBJ2-5, is KAGVTQTPRYLIKTRGQQVTLSCSPISGHRSVSWYQQTPGQGLQFLFEYFSETQRNKGNFPGRFSGRQFSNSRSEMNVSTLELGDSALYLCASSALAGGGETQYFGPGTRLLVL.

This chain connects TRBV2 to TRBJ2-3; a weak D match, TRBD2 (6 bases). Germline-derived CDR1 and CDR2 are SNHLY and FYNNEI. The CDR3 sequence is 15 residues long. V shed 3 bases and J shed 4 bases, with 14 bases lying between them. This chain's CDR3 is CASSDDTAGADTQYF. The CDR3 region has the DNA TGTGCCAGCAGTGATGACACAGCGGGCGCAGATACGCAGTATTTT.

This clonotype has more than one count but fewer than ten. The J gene is TRBJ2-5, the V gene TRBV7-3; 7 bases match TRBD2. The better agreement between TRBJ2-1 and the DNA end casts doubt on the J call. CDR1 and CDR2 (germline): SGHTA, FQGTGA. The CDR3 sequence is 14 residues long. This chain's CDR3 is CASSSSSGYNEQFF. In DNA, the CDR3 is TGTGCCAGCAGTTCCAGTAGCGGGTACAATGAGCAGTTCTTC.

This chain links TRBV6-5 with TRBJ1-4; no firm D call. The CDR3 extends over 14 amino acids. Trimming stripped 2 bases from V and 8 bases from J, with 12 bases between. CDR1 MNHEY and CDR2 SVGAGI come from the germline V gene. The CDR3 sequence is CASSYEGRREKLFF. CDR3 in DNA: TGTGCCAGCAGTTACGAAGGACGGAGGGAAAAACTGTTTTTT.

V gene TRBV7-2 combines with J gene TRBJ2-1, with 8 bases identical to TRBD2. Germline V CDR1 and CDR2: SGHTA, FQGNSA. V was pared by 1 base and J by 5 bases, with 4 bases of the junction left unmatched. This CDR3 has 15 residues. The CDR3 protein is CASSLEGTRDNEQFF. CDR3 coding DNA: TGTGCCAGCAGCTTAGAGGGGACTAGAGACAATGAGCAGTTCTTC.

The chain links TRBV28 to TRBJ2-7; a weak D match, TRBD2 (6 bases). This CDR3 is 15 amino acids long. V was cut by 3 bases and J by 6 bases, with 18 bases left in between. Germline V CDR1 and CDR2: MDHEN, SYDVKM. CDR3 bases: TGTGCCAGCAGTTTGGGTGGATGGGGGGAGGTCGAGCAGTACTTC. Protein sequence: CASSLGGWGEVEQYF.

This clonotype has at least ten counts. The J gene is TRBJ2-3, the V gene TRBV27; TRBD1 matches 8 bases. CDR1 is MNHEY and CDR2 is SMNVEV in the germline V gene (reference sequence). The CDR3 covers 14 residues. V lost 7 bases and J lost 3; bases outside the gene matches: 6. CDR3: CASTSGQGTDTQYF. CDR3 bases: TGTGCCAGCACCTCCGGACAGGGAACAGATACGCAGTATTTT.

This clonotype was seen only a few times. CDR3 nucleotides: TGTGCCAGCAGCAAAGTTTCTCTCAGGGCTGGACCCAAAAACATTCAGTACTTC. It translates to CASSKVSLRAGPKNIQYF. V is TRBV21-1 and J is TRBJ2-4; the table calls TRBD1, which could not be checked here. TRBV21-1 is classified as a pseudogene. This CDR3 comprises 18 residues.

V gene TRBV29-1 combines with J gene TRBJ2-1; possibly TRBD1 or TRBD2 for D (5 bases each). V was trimmed by 4 bases and J by 7 bases, leaving 8 bases between them. The CDR3 covers 11 residues. The germline V gene has CDR1 SQVTM and CDR2 ANQGSEA. The CDR3 protein is CSVVGVNEQFF. The DNA for the CDR3 is TGCAGCGTTGTGGGGGTGAATGAGCAGTTCTTC.

This clonotype was seen a few times. The junction does not match germline at one end; this may be a read error. The chain uses TRBV3-1 and TRBJ2-5; 13 bases are a match to TRBD2. The CDR3 is 17 amino acids. Germline V gene lookup returns CDR1 LGHDT and CDR2 YNNKEL (reference sequence). CDR3 sequence: CASSQDGTPTSGRFRFF. The CDR3 DNA is TGTGCCAGCAGCCAAGATGGAACCCCGACTAGCGGGAGGTTCCGGTTCTTC.

This clonotype occurred a few times. The chain links TRBV12-3 or TRBV12-4 to TRBJ2-3; 7 bases align to TRBD2. The V and J ends lost 5 bases and 5 bases, in that order; junction bases with no gene match: 13. This CDR3 has 16 residues. CDR3: CASSNRDYGEVDTQYF. In DNA form, the CDR3 reads TGTGCCAGCAGTAACCGGGACTATGGGGAGGTAGATACGCAGTATTTT.

This clonotype was found once. J is TRBJ1-4 and V is TRBV12-3 or TRBV12-4, with TRBD1 as a possible D gene (5 bases). Deletions cut 5 bases from V and 0 bases from J, with 10 bases between. The CDR3 spans 15 residues. CDR3 loop: CASSPGIPTNEKLFF. CDR3 DNA sequence: TGTGCCAGCAGTCCAGGGATTCCAACTAATGAAAAACTGTTTTTT.

Only a few counts were recorded for this clonotype. This chain joins TRBV5-1 and TRBJ2-5; 9 bases line up with TRBD1. The CDR3 sequence is 14 residues long. Germline V gene sequence: CDR1 SGHRS, CDR2 YFSETQ. V gave up 3 bases and J gave up 4 bases; unmatched junction bases: 4. The CDR3 DNA follows: TGCGCCAGCAGCTGGGGGGACAGGGCAGAGACCCAGTACTTC. It yields the protein CASSWGDRAETQYF.

This clonotype was counted a single time. The chain links TRBV4-2 to TRBJ2-3; TRBD2 agrees at 10 bases. After removal of 0 bases from V and 4 bases from J, the junction contained 10 bases not matched to a gene. Germline CDR1 LGHNA, CDR2 YNFKEQ. CDR3 length: 18 amino acids. CDR3 nucleotides: TGTGCCAGCAGCCAAGAGCAAACAGCGGGAGGGTTCCCAGATACGCAGTATTTT. Its protein is CASSQEQTAGGFPDTQYF.

The chain is built from TRBV4-2 and TRBJ2-4, with D unclear. Per germline, CDR1 LGHNA and CDR2 YNFKEQ. Trimming pared 0 bases from V and 13 bases from J, leaving 10 bases between. The CDR3 runs 12 residues. The CDR3 here is CASSQDSAVQYF. The CDR3 DNA reads as TGTGCCAGCAGCCAAGATTCGGCGGTCCAGTACTTC.

This clonotype was observed a few times. This chain links TRBV12-3 or TRBV12-4 with TRBJ2-1, with TRBD2 as a possible D gene (5 bases). This CDR3 contains 15 residues. Trimming pared 6 bases from V and 0 bases from J, leaving 12 bases between. CDR3 residues: CASSPKGLSYNEQFF. CDR3 sequence (DNA): TGTGCCAGCAGCCCTAAAGGACTCTCCTACAATGAGCAGTTCTTC.

This clonotype appeared a single time. This sequence may be a read error, since a much larger clone differs from it by one base. The chain couples TRBV6-5 to TRBJ2-7; TRBD1 might be the D (5 bases). CDR3 length: 12 amino acids. V lost 4 bases and J lost 3, with 7 bases in between. Germline loops: CDR1 MNHEY, CDR2 SVGAGI. The CDR3 nucleotides are TGTGCCAGCAGTTCACAGGTCTACGAGCAGTACTTC. It is translated as CASSSQVYEQYF.

The J gene is TRBJ1-1, the V gene TRBV5-6; maybe TRBD1 (5 bases). Germline CDR1 SGHDT, CDR2 YYEEEE. Deletions cut 0 bases from V and 6 bases from J, with 15 bases between. The CDR3 covers 15 residues. The CDR3 region is CASSLEAVWGSEAFF. Written as DNA, the CDR3 is TGTGCCAGCAGCTTGGAGGCTGTGTGGGGGTCTGAAGCTTTCTTT.